Listed here are 21 T cell receptor beta chains from one sample, sequenced in a study of blood T cell repertoires in COVID-19. Libraries were prepared by immunoSEQ multiplex PCR; TCRdb keeps only in-frame clonotypes and omits some of them. The sample yields hundreds of thousands of clones, over 80% seen once. Source material: PBMCs or T cells enriched from blood (not recorded which). These receptors were taken from a young woman who had recovered from COVID-19.

This chain connects TRBV5-1 to TRBJ2-5; TRBD2 agrees at 14 bases. The CDR3 extends over 17 amino acids. The trim removed 4 bases at V and 2 bases at J, leaving 7 bases unmatched. From germline, CDR1 is SGHRS and CDR2 YFSETQ. The CDR3: CASSGGTSGRWQETQYF. DNA for the CDR3: TGCGCCAGCAGCGGAGGGACTAGCGGGAGATGGCAAGAGACCCAGTACTTC. Looking up the rest from reference TRBV5-1 and TRBJ2-5 gives the full variable domain: KAGVTQTPRYLIKTRGQQVTLSCSPISGHRSVSWYQQTPGQGLQFLFEYFSETQRNKGNFPGRFSGRQFSNSRSEMNVSTLELGDSALYLCASSGGTSGRWQETQYFGPGTRLLVL.

This chain uses TRBV6-2 or TRBV6-3 with TRBJ2-2, with D hard to call. Germline values: CDR1 MNHEY, CDR2 SVGEGT. CDR3 length: 17 residues. The V end was cut by 5 bases, the J end by 5 bases, with 21 bases between. The CDR3 sequence: CASSRNPTVLPTGELFF. CDR3 nucleotide sequence: TGTGCCAGCAGTCGGAACCCAACAGTGTTACCTACCGGGGAGCTGTTTTTT.

The gene calls are TRBV4-3 and TRBJ2-7; D is unclear. CDR1 is LGHNA, CDR2 YSLEER, per germline. There are 13 residues in the CDR3. Trimming took 2 bases from V and 2 from J, leaving 7 bases between them. DNA of the CDR3: TGCGCCAGCAGCCAACGAGGCCCCTACGAGCAGTACTTC. As protein: CASSQRGPYEQYF.

This chain links TRBV7-6 with TRBJ2-1; D uncertain. Trimming took off 5 bases at V and 8 bases at J, with 10 bases between the two ends. Per the germline V gene, CDR1 is SGHVS and CDR2 is FNYEAQ. The CDR3 totals 12 residues. The CDR3 region has the DNA TGTGCCAGCAGCCTCCGCGGCGATGAGCAGTTCTTC. This translates into CASSLRGDEQFF.

Written as DNA, the CDR3 is TGTGCCAGCAGCGGCGGGATCCGGGGTGAAAAACTGTTTTTT. This encodes CASSGGIRGEKLFF. V and J are TRBV5-6 and TRBJ1-4; D uncertain. Germline CDR1 SGHDT, CDR2 YYEEEE. The CDR3 is made up of 14 amino acids. Trimming took off 4 bases at V and 7 bases at J, with 14 bases between the two ends.

The V and J genes are TRBV28 and TRBJ2-3; 7 nucleotides match TRBD1. Germline-derived CDR1 and CDR2 are MDHEN and SYDVKM. Trimming took 5 bases from V and 2 from J; bases not matched to a gene: 13. There are 17 residues in the CDR3. The CDR3 is CASSPTGELLDTDTQYF. For the CDR3, the DNA is TGTGCCAGCAGTCCAACAGGGGAATTGCTGGACACAGATACGCAGTATTTT.

The chain links TRBV9 to TRBJ2-7, with D perhaps TRBD2 (5 bases). This CDR3 comprises 15 residues. V lost 5 bases and J lost 2, with 17 bases in between. Germline CDR1 SGDLS, CDR2 YYNGEE. The CDR3 region has the DNA TGTGCCAGCAGTCGAGACGGGATCGGGGCCTACGAGCAGTACTTC. It codes for CASSRDGIGAYEQYF.

This chain connects TRBV4-3 to TRBJ1-2; 12 nucleotides match TRBD1. Germline trimming cut 4 bases from V and 4 bases from J; bases unmatched to any gene: 7. Germline V gene data show CDR1 as LGHNA and CDR2 as YSLEER. CDR3 size: 16 residues. The CDR3 DNA sequence: TGCGCCAGCAGCCGGGACAGGGGGCCCGGGGGCTATGGCTACACCTTC. Translating gives CASSRDRGPGGYGYTF.

V gene TRBV30 combines with J gene TRBJ1-3, with unresolved D. Germline CDR1 and CDR2: GTSNPN and SVGIG (reference sequence). V was shortened by 1 base and J by 0 bases, with 4 bases between the two germline ends. There are 13 residues in the CDR3. The CDR3 reads CAWSEHSGNTIYF. CDR3 coding DNA: TGTGCCTGGAGTGAGCACTCTGGAAACACCATATATTTT.

V gene TRBV15 combines with J gene TRBJ2-1; 8 positions match TRBD2. With V trimmed by 2 bases and J by 8 bases, 11 bases remained unmatched. The germline V gene has CDR1 LNHNV and CDR2 YYDKDF (reference sequence). The CDR3 spans 16 residues. CDR3 in DNA: TGTGCCACCAGCAGACCCCGGGCGGGGGGCTTGCATGAGCAGTTCTTC. The encoded protein is CATSRPRAGGLHEQFF.

This chain uses TRBV28 with TRBJ1-4; tentatively, D is TRBD1 (6 bases). Trimming pared 3 bases from V and 7 bases from J, leaving 15 bases between. The CDR3 is 15 residues long. The germline V gene has CDR1 MDHEN and CDR2 SYDVKM. The CDR3 loop is CASSLRSGAPEKLFF. The DNA for the CDR3 is TGTGCCAGCAGTTTGCGGTCAGGGGCGCCTGAAAAACTGTTTTTT.

The J gene is TRBJ1-2, the V gene TRBV28; a possible D gene is TRBD1 (5 bases). This CDR3 spans 15 amino acids. V was clipped by 0 bases and J by 0 bases, with 8 bases between them. Looked up from germline, CDR1 is MDHEN and CDR2 is SYDVKM. The CDR3 protein is CASSLWSDTNYGYTF. The DNA of the CDR3 is TGTGCCAGCAGTTTATGGTCGGACACTAACTATGGCTACACCTTC.

This chain uses TRBV6-6 with TRBJ1-2; TRBD1 might be the D (5 bases). The CDR3 consists of 13 residues. Germline V gene lookup returns CDR1 MNHNY and CDR2 SVGAGI (reference sequence). The V and J ends lost 8 bases and 8 bases respectively, with 18 bases between them. CDR3 in amino acids: CASRTGIEWGYTF. CDR3 sequence (DNA): TGTGCCAGCCGAACAGGAATAGAATGGGGCTACACCTTC.

This chain links TRBV2 with TRBJ2-1; 12 nucleotides agree with TRBD2. V gave up 4 bases and J gave up 6 bases; unmatched junction bases: 1. The CDR3 is 14 amino acids. Germline CDR1 reads SNHLY; CDR2 reads FYNNEI. The CDR3 coding sequence is TGTGCCAGCAGTGTGGGACTAGCGGGCAATGAGCAGTTCTTC. This gives the protein CASSVGLAGNEQFF. Based on the CDR3 plus reference TRBV2 and TRBJ2-1, the full variable domain is EPEVTQTPSHQVTQMGQEVILRCVPISNHLYFYWYRQILGQKVEFLVSFYNNEISEKSEIFDDQFSVERPDGSNFTLKIRSTKLEDSAMYFCASSVGLAGNEQFFGPGTRLTVL.

The chain employs TRBV7-2 and TRBJ2-4; D is ambiguous. The CDR3 is 18 amino acids. The V and J ends lost 1 base and 0 bases respectively, with 16 bases between them. CDR1 and CDR2 from the germline V gene are SGHTA and FQGNSA. The CDR3: CASSLESATSLAKNIQYF. The CDR3 bases are TGTGCCAGCAGCTTAGAATCAGCGACCAGCTTAGCCAAAAACATTCAGTACTTC.

The chain employs TRBV11-2 and TRBJ2-3; 8 bases map to TRBD2. The CDR3 spans 14 residues. The ends lost 4 bases at V and 4 bases at J; junction bases unmatched: 4. Germline CDR1 reads SGHAT; CDR2 reads FQNNGV. CDR3 bases: TGTGCCAGCAGCTCCGGGACTAGACCAGATACGCAGTATTTT. It encodes CASSSGTRPDTQYF.

This chain joins TRBV30 and TRBJ1-6; 8 nucleotides match TRBD1. Trimming removed 3 bases from V and 7 bases from J; junction bases left unmatched: 11. This CDR3 has 16 residues. Per germline, CDR1 GTSNPN and CDR2 SVGIG (reference sequence). The CDR3 sequence: CAWSPSRTGGNSPLHF. The DNA of the CDR3 is TGTGCCTGGAGCCCCTCGAGAACAGGGGGGAATTCACCCCTCCACTTT.

The chain employs TRBV5-4 and TRBJ1-4, with 7 bases lining up with TRBD1. CDR1 is SGHNT and CDR2 is YYREEE in the germline V gene (reference sequence). V shed 2 bases and J 8 bases; nucleotides not matched to a gene: 15. The CDR3 has 17 residues. CDR3 protein: CASSLAASGGIGEKLFF. In nucleotides, the CDR3 is TGTGCCAGCAGCTTAGCCGCCTCAGGGGGGATAGGCGAAAAACTGTTTTTT. Full variable domain (outside the CDR3, taken from reference TRBV5-4 and TRBJ1-4): ETGVTQSPTHLIKTRGQQVTLRCSSQSGHNTVSWYQQALGQGPQFIFQYYREEENGRGNFPPRFSGLQFPNYSSELNVNALELDDSALYLCASSLAASGGIGEKLFFGSGTQLSVL.

The V gene is TRBV11-2, the J gene TRBJ1-1; TRBD1 matches 7 bases. The CDR3 contains 15 residues. Per the germline V gene, CDR1 is SGHAT and CDR2 is FQNNGV. V shed 5 bases, J shed 0 bases, and the junction held 6 bases outside the gene matches. The chain's CDR3 is CASSPLTGVNTEAFF. CDR3 in DNA: TGTGCCAGCAGCCCCCTAACAGGGGTGAACACTGAAGCTTTCTTT.

The chain couples TRBV3-1 (or the pseudogene TRBV3-2) to TRBJ2-5; D remains ambiguous. Germline CDR1 reads LGHDT; CDR2 reads YNNKEL (reference sequence). This CDR3 is built from 11 residues. V lost 6 bases and J 5 bases, leaving 7 bases between the germline ends. For the CDR3, the DNA is TGTGCCAGCAGTTATGCGGAGACCCAGTACTTC. As protein: CASSYAETQYF.

The rearrangement links TRBV6-6 to TRBJ1-1; 10 bases are shared with TRBD1. Trimming at V came to 5 bases and at J to 1 base, leaving 10 bases not matched to a gene. This CDR3 spans 17 amino acids. In germline, CDR1 is MNHNY, CDR2 SVGAGI (reference sequence). The CDR3 coding sequence is TGTGCCAGCAGTCCTCTAGGGACAGGGGTTGGGAACACTGAAGCTTTCTTT. Translated: CASSPLGTGVGNTEAFF.